Below are 28 T cell receptor beta chains sequenced from a single sample in a study of cytomegalovirus exposure and HLA in healthy donors. PCR employed 60 Vbeta and 13 Jbeta primers. Measured with immunoSEQ multiplex PCR; TCRdb has only the in-frame clones, and not every one. The data contain fewer than 130,000 clones, about 90% of them singletons. Sequenced material: PBMCs. The receptors come from a middle-aged man in good health and CMV-seronegative.

V gene TRBV6-5 combines with J gene TRBJ1-1; 7 nucleotides agree with TRBD1. The V gene end was trimmed by 5 bases and the J gene end by 11 bases; junction bases not matched to a gene: 5. Germline loops: CDR1 MNHEY, CDR2 SVGAGI. This CDR3 spans 11 amino acids. The CDR3 bases are TGTGCCAGCAGTGACAGGGTCGTCGCTTTCTTT. Its protein product is CASSDRVVAFF.

J is TRBJ2-1 and V is TRBV5-1, with D perhaps TRBD1 (5 bases). V was pared by 1 base and J by 13 bases, with 12 bases between. This CDR3 has 12 amino acids. Germline values: CDR1 SGHRS, CDR2 YFSETQ. The CDR3 reads CASSLNWQGQFF. CDR3 bases: TGCGCCAGCAGCTTGAATTGGCAGGGTCAGTTCTTC.

The V gene is TRBV5-1, the J gene TRBJ2-7, with 10 positions matching TRBD1. Germline values: CDR1 SGHRS, CDR2 YFSETQ. The CDR3 has 14 residues. The J segment lost 5 bases and the V segment lost 0 bases, leaving 2 bases of the junction unmatched. The CDR3 DNA reads TGCGCCAGCAGCTTGGGACAGGGGGCGAACGAGCAGTACTTC. As protein: CASSLGQGANEQYF.

This chain uses TRBV9 with TRBJ2-5; TRBD2 might be the D (5 bases). Trimming left V 4 bases short and J 1 base short, with 11 bases between. There are 14 residues in the CDR3. Germline V gene sequence: CDR1 SGDLS, CDR2 YYNGEE. For the CDR3, the DNA is TGTGCCAGCAGCACCCCGGGATCCCAAGAGACCCAGTACTTC. This translates into CASSTPGSQETQYF.

The rearrangement links TRBV28 to TRBJ1-5, with D possibly matching TRBD1 (6 bases). This CDR3 has 16 residues. The germline V gene encodes CDR1 MDHEN and CDR2 SYDVKM. Trimming removed 5 bases from V and 6 bases from J, with 20 bases in between. This CDR3 reads CASSPFGQRGGQPQHF. In DNA, the CDR3 is TGTGCCAGCAGTCCCTTCGGACAGAGAGGCGGTCAGCCCCAGCATTTT.

The chain has TRBV28 and TRBJ1-1, with a weak D call TRBD1 (5 bases). V was clipped by 7 bases and J by 4 bases, with 10 bases between them. The CDR3 is 12 amino acids. CDR1 and CDR2 from the germline V gene are MDHEN and SYDVKM. CDR3 region: CASISGVTEAFF. For the CDR3, the DNA is TGTGCCAGCATCTCGGGGGTCACTGAAGCTTTCTTT.

V gene TRBV4-3 combines with J gene TRBJ1-1, with D maybe TRBD1 (6 bases). The ends were cut back, 1 base at V and 8 bases at J, with 8 bases in the middle. The CDR3 has 12 amino acids. From germline, CDR1 is LGHNA and CDR2 YSLEER. For the CDR3, the DNA is TGCGCCAGCAGCCAAGGTACAGGGGAAGCTTTCTTT. Protein: CASSQGTGEAFF.

The rearrangement links TRBV6-6 to TRBJ2-7; D might be TRBD2 (6 bases). CDR3 length equals 15 residues. V was clipped by 6 bases and J by 2 bases, with 17 bases between them. Germline CDR1 reads MNHNY; CDR2 reads SVGAGI (reference sequence). CDR3 DNA: TGTGCCAGCAGACTAGCACTAGCAGGACCCTACGAGCAGTACTTC. Its protein product is CASRLALAGPYEQYF.

This clone was seen only once. The rearrangement links TRBV5-1 to TRBJ1-1, with D hard to call. The V end lost 3 bases, the J end lost 0 bases, and 9 bases lay between the germline ends. Germline CDR1 is SGHRS and CDR2 is YFSETQ. This CDR3 region has 14 residues. CDR3 region: CASSSDGMNTEAFF. CDR3 in DNA: TGCGCCAGCAGCTCGGACGGGATGAACACTGAAGCTTTCTTT.

The CDR3 is CASSFEPPSDTQYF. The CDR3 nucleotides read TGCGCCAGCAGCTTTGAGCCCCCTTCAGATACGCAGTATTTT. This sequence joins TRBV5-1 and TRBJ2-3; no clear D gene. Germline lookup yields CDR1 SGHRS and CDR2 YFSETQ. Trimming took off 2 bases at V and 4 bases at J, with 11 bases between the two ends. This CDR3 is built from 14 residues.

The rearrangement uses TRBV10-3 and TRBJ2-7, with 7 bases identical to TRBD1. V shed 6 bases, J shed 4 bases, and the junction held 6 bases outside the gene matches. The CDR3 covers 13 residues. Looked up from germline, CDR1 is ENHRY and CDR2 is SYGVKD. CDR3 DNA: TGTGCCATCAGGGAGACAGGGTCTTACGAGCAGTACTTC. It is translated as CAIRETGSYEQYF.

V and J are TRBV4-2 and TRBJ2-2, with 12 positions matching TRBD2. Unmatched junction bases numbered 5, after V lost 0 bases and J lost 6 bases. In germline, CDR1 is LGHNA, CDR2 YNFKEQ. The CDR3 runs 17 residues. The CDR3 DNA follows: TGTGCCAGCAGCCAAGATCGGGCTAGCGGGGGGGCCGGGGAGCTGTTTTTT. Residues: CASSQDRASGGAGELFF.

The rearrangement links TRBV27 to TRBJ1-2; 7 bases line up with TRBD1. In germline, CDR1 is MNHEY, CDR2 SMNVEV (reference sequence). The V and J ends lost 2 bases and 8 bases, in that order; junction bases with no gene match: 5. CDR3 size: 13 residues. CDR3 DNA sequence: TGTGCCAGCAGTTTAAGACAGGGTCTGGGCTACACCTTC. The encoded protein is CASSLRQGLGYTF.

The V gene is TRBV5-6, the J gene TRBJ2-3; 10 bases are a match to TRBD2. The J segment lost 7 bases and the V segment lost 1 base, leaving 3 bases of the junction unmatched. The length of the CDR3 is 14 residues. CDR1 and CDR2 from the germline V gene are SGHDT and YYEEEE. The CDR3 nucleotides are TGTGCCAGCAGCTTGAGCGGGGGGGCATATACGCAGTATTTT. Encoded protein: CASSLSGGAYTQYF.

This rearrangement joins TRBV7-2 to TRBJ1-1, with D maybe TRBD1 (6 bases). Germline V CDR1 and CDR2: SGHTA, FQGNSA. Trimming took 5 bases from V and 0 from J, leaving 10 bases between them. CDR3 length equals 14 residues. CDR3 protein: CASSPTGMNTEAFF. The CDR3 DNA is TGTGCCAGCAGCCCCACAGGGATGAACACTGAAGCTTTCTTT.

The rearrangement joins TRBV5-1 to TRBJ2-7, with 10 bases fitting TRBD1. CDR3 length equals 14 residues. The germline gives CDR1 SGHRS, CDR2 YFSETQ. The J segment lost 6 bases and the V segment lost 0 bases, leaving 3 bases of the junction unmatched. The CDR3 reads CASSLVGTGVEQYF. DNA for the CDR3: TGCGCCAGCAGCTTGGTTGGGACAGGGGTCGAGCAGTACTTC.

The chain couples TRBV7-2 to TRBJ1-5; D unresolved. The CDR3 covers 13 residues. Germline CDR1 reads SGHTA; CDR2 reads FQGNSA. V lost 6 bases, J lost 7 bases, and 13 bases lay in between. CDR3 bases: TGTGCCAGCAGACAAGAGGTTTGGCAGCCCCAGCATTTT. Translation: CASRQEVWQPQHF.

The chain joins TRBV25-1 to TRBJ1-1; D is unresolved. Germline values: CDR1 MGHDK, CDR2 SYGVNS. This CDR3 region has 13 residues. V shed 1 base and J shed 11 bases, with 14 bases lying between them. The CDR3 loop is CASSEFRSTRAFF. The CDR3 region has the DNA TGTGCCAGCAGTGAATTTAGATCTACGAGGGCTTTCTTT.

The chain uses TRBV19 and TRBJ2-6; TRBD1 matches 7 bases. The CDR3 loop spans 16 amino acids. The trim removed 8 bases at V and 2 bases at J, leaving 9 bases unmatched. Germline-derived CDR1 and CDR2 are LNHDA and SQIVND (reference sequence). The CDR3 spells CASRAPGQTGANVLTF. The CDR3 nucleotides read TGTGCCAGTCGAGCCCCGGGACAGACTGGGGCCAACGTCCTGACTTTC.

The V call is TRBV20-1, the J call TRBJ1-1, with D uncertain. The CDR3 has 11 amino acids. With 7 bases removed from V and 10 bases from J, the gap between germline ends came to 16 bases. CDR1 and CDR2 (germline): DFQATT, SNEGSKA (reference sequence). Here the CDR3 reads CSGLATSVAFF. CDR3 sequence (DNA): TGCAGTGGTCTGGCCACTAGCGTAGCTTTCTTT.

The chain recombines TRBV9 with TRBJ2-3; the match to TRBD2 covers 10 bases. V dropped 4 bases and J dropped 2; count of bases not matched to a gene: 13. This CDR3 has 18 residues. CDR1 is SGDLS, CDR2 YYNGEE, per germline. The CDR3 coding sequence is TGTGCCAGCAGCACGAGAGGTATAGCGGGGGGTCCCACAGATACGCAGTATTTT. Encoded protein: CASSTRGIAGGPTDTQYF.

The chain links TRBV15 to TRBJ1-4, with 9 bases that match TRBD1. J gave up 6 bases and V 3 bases, and 2 bases lay outside the gene matches. The germline CDR1 and CDR2 sequences are LNHNV and YYDKDF (reference sequence). There are 14 residues in the CDR3. For the CDR3, the DNA is TGTGCCACCAGCAGGGGACAGGGTTATGAAAAACTGTTTTTT. Its translation: CATSRGQGYEKLFF. The full variable domain, its missing parts supplied by reference TRBV15 and TRBJ1-4, is DAMVIQNPRYQVTQFGKPVTLSCSQTLNHNVMYWYQQKSSQAPKLLFHYYDKDFNNEADTPDNFQSRRPNTSFCFLDIRSPGLGDTAMYLCATSRGQGYEKLFFGSGTQLSVL.

The chain links TRBV30 to TRBJ2-6; D may be TRBD1 (6 bases). V shed 2 bases and J shed 0 bases, with 14 bases lying between them. Germline V lookup: CDR1 GTSNPN, CDR2 SVGIG (reference sequence). The CDR3 consists of 17 residues. Here the CDR3 reads CAWSRTDRISGANVLTF. The CDR3, as DNA: TGTGCCTGGAGTAGGACAGACCGAATCTCTGGGGCCAACGTCCTGACTTTC.

CDR3 region: CASSVTQLSPSYEQYF. DNA of the CDR3: TGCGCCAGCAGCGTTACACAGCTATCCCCCTCCTACGAGCAGTACTTC. This chain links TRBV5-1 with TRBJ2-7; D gene unclear. V was pared by 4 bases and J by 0 bases, with 17 bases between. The germline V gene encodes CDR1 SGHRS and CDR2 YFSETQ. The CDR3 is 16 residues long. The entire variable domain, with the rest obtained from reference TRBV5-1 and TRBJ2-7, is as follows: KAGVTQTPRYLIKTRGQQVTLSCSPISGHRSVSWYQQTPGQGLQFLFEYFSETQRNKGNFPGRFSGRQFSNSRSEMNVSTLELGDSALYLCASSVTQLSPSYEQYFGPGTRLTVT.

The V call is TRBV2, the J call TRBJ1-6; 8 nucleotides line up with TRBD1. This CDR3 contains 15 residues. The ends lost 6 bases at V and 8 bases at J; junction bases unmatched: 9. CDR1 and CDR2 (germline): SNHLY, FYNNEI. CDR3 sequence: CASRTGTGTDSPLHF. In DNA, the CDR3 is TGTGCCAGCAGGACCGGGACAGGCACGGATTCACCCCTCCACTTT.

V usage is TRBV5-4 and J usage is TRBJ1-2, with 10 bases aligning to TRBD1. Germline CDR1 and CDR2: SGHNT and YYREEE (reference sequence). The length of the CDR3 is 14 residues. V lost 4 bases to trimming and J lost 7 bases; unmatched junction nucleotides: 7. CDR3 DNA sequence: TGTGCCAGCAGCCCCGGGACAGGGGATGTTGGCTACACCTTC. It translates to CASSPGTGDVGYTF.

The sample holds one count of this clone. The V and J genes are TRBV15 and TRBJ2-7; unclear D gene. Trimming shortened V by 6 bases and J by 4 bases, and 16 bases separated the two germline ends. The CDR3 is 14 amino acids. Per germline, CDR1 LNHNV and CDR2 YYDKDF (reference sequence). The CDR3 bases are TGTGCCACCAGTGCCGGGTCTTACTTTTACGAGCAGTACTTC. Its protein is CATSAGSYFYEQYF.

The chain uses TRBV2 and TRBJ1-5; tentative D call: TRBD1 (5 bases). CDR3 length: 15 residues. Trimming removed 6 bases at V and 0 bases at J, with 12 bases between. CDR1 and CDR2 from the germline V gene are SNHLY and FYNNEI. In nucleotides, the CDR3 is TGTGCCAGCAGGCCGACAGCCTATAGCAATCAGCCCCAGCATTTT. Its protein product is CASRPTAYSNQPQHF.